A single sample gave rise to the 24 T cell receptor beta chains below, sequenced in a study of cytomegalovirus exposure and HLA in healthy donors. PCR was performed using 60 Vbeta and 13 Jbeta primers. The assay was immunoSEQ multiplex PCR, and TCRdb's table has in-frame clones only and misses some. The repertoire consists of roughly 80,000 clones, with over 65% occurring once and the leading ten covering roughly 3.2%. The sequenced sample consisted of PBMCs. The receptors originated from a man between 45 and 60 years old in good health and CMV-seropositive.

The V gene is TRBV11-3, the J gene TRBJ2-2; 7 bases align to TRBD1. The CDR3 totals 13 residues. Germline loops: CDR1 SGHNT, CDR2 YENEEA. Germline trimming cut 5 bases from V and 6 bases from J; bases unmatched to any gene: 3. The CDR3 reads CASSLTGPGELFF. In DNA form, the CDR3 reads TGTGCCAGCAGCCTGACAGGGCCCGGGGAGCTGTTTTTT.

This CDR3 reads CASSYSSGRGNEQFF. CDR3 DNA: TGTGCCAGCAGTTACTCGTCGGGGCGGGGCAATGAGCAGTTCTTC. The chain combines TRBV6-6 with TRBJ2-1, with a tentative D call TRBD2 (6 bases). The CDR3 runs 15 residues. The germline V gene has CDR1 MNHNY and CDR2 SVGAGI (reference sequence). Trimming took off 0 bases at V and 6 bases at J, with 12 bases between the two ends.

V is TRBV29-1 and J is TRBJ2-1, with a possible D match to TRBD2 (5 bases). Germline V gene sequence: CDR1 SQVTM, CDR2 ANQGSEA. V gave up 5 bases and J gave up 4 bases, with 15 bases separating them. There are 14 residues in the CDR3. This CDR3 reads CSVYRSGVYNEQFF. Written as DNA, the CDR3 is TGCAGCGTTTATCGTTCCGGGGTATACAATGAGCAGTTCTTC.

V is TRBV2 and J is TRBJ2-7, with D possibly TRBD2 on 6 matching bases. The CDR3 runs to 14 residues. Trimming shortened V by 7 bases and J by 1 base, and 14 bases separated the two germline ends. Germline CDR1 is SNHLY and CDR2 is FYNNEI. CDR3 residues: CASMRSSDSYEQYF. CDR3 bases: TGTGCCAGCATGCGGTCTAGCGATTCCTACGAGCAGTACTTC.

The chain uses TRBV7-9 and TRBJ2-2, with 7 bases identical to TRBD2. Trimming took 5 bases from V and 7 from J; bases not matched to a gene: 10. CDR3 length: 15 amino acids. Germline V CDR1 and CDR2: SEHNR, FQNEAQ (reference sequence). The chain's CDR3 is CASSRRAGEVGELFF. CDR3 coding DNA: TGTGCCAGCAGCCGCCGGGCGGGAGAGGTCGGGGAGCTGTTTTTT.

To note about this clone: One end of the junction varies from germline; a read error may be responsible. The chain is built from TRBV20-1 and TRBJ2-1, with D maybe TRBD1 (6 bases). This CDR3 region has 10 residues. Germline V gives CDR1 DFQATT, CDR2 SNEGSKA (reference sequence). CDR3 DNA sequence: TGCAGTGCTAGTGGGCAGCCAGGGGTCTTC. It encodes CSASGQPGVF.

V usage is TRBV7-2 and J usage is TRBJ2-1; TRBD2 aligns across 9 bases. V lost 10 bases, J lost 4 bases, and 5 bases stayed unmatched. The V gene's germline CDR1 is SGHTA and CDR2 FQGNSA. This CDR3 spans 13 amino acids. The CDR3 here is CATHSGSYNEQFF. Written as DNA, the CDR3 is TGTGCCACCCATAGCGGGAGTTACAATGAGCAGTTCTTC.

This clone came up a few times. This chain uses TRBV10-1 with TRBJ1-6; D not certain. Per germline, CDR1 WNHNN and CDR2 SYGVQD (reference sequence). Trimming pared 8 bases from V and 9 bases from J, leaving 20 bases between. The CDR3 sequence is 15 residues long. In DNA form, the CDR3 reads TGCGCCAGCGGCCCTCAAGCAGGTGAGTTTTCACCCCTCCACTTT. Protein product: CASGPQAGEFSPLHF.

The chain is built from TRBV4-1 and TRBJ1-5; maybe TRBD1 (6 bases). V lost 4 bases and J 0 bases, leaving 10 bases between the germline ends. CDR1 MGHRA and CDR2 YSYEKL come from the germline V gene. CDR3 length equals 15 residues. CDR3 coding DNA: TGCGCCAGCAGCCTGGACAGAAATAGCAATCAGCCCCAGCATTTT. The encoded protein is CASSLDRNSNQPQHF.

This chain uses TRBV7-3 with TRBJ1-3; D unclear. The CDR3 length is 21 residues. V gave up 2 bases and J gave up 0 bases, with 26 bases separating them. Germline CDR1 and CDR2: SGHTA and FQGTGA. CDR3 amino acids: CASSLHISNVRYPNSGNTIYF. DNA of the CDR3: TGTGCCAGCAGCTTACACATATCGAACGTCAGGTATCCGAACTCTGGAAACACCATATATTTT.

The genes are TRBV11-2 and TRBJ1-3; 7 bases map to TRBD1. The CDR3 spans 14 residues. Germline CDR1 reads SGHAT; CDR2 reads FQNNGV. Trimming removed 5 bases from V and 3 bases from J; junction bases left unmatched: 4. CDR3 region: CASSANRGGNTIYF. As DNA, the CDR3 is TGTGCCAGCAGCGCTAACAGGGGTGGAAACACCATATATTTT.

In this sample, this clone turned up a few times. J is TRBJ1-1 and V is TRBV19; D may be TRBD1 (5 bases). This CDR3 has 11 amino acids. Germline V gene sequence: CDR1 LNHDA, CDR2 SQIVND (reference sequence). Trimming left V 6 bases short and J 6 bases short, with 8 bases between. CDR3 residues: CASSWGAEAFF. CDR3 nucleotides: TGTGCCAGTAGCTGGGGCGCTGAAGCTTTCTTT.

DNA of the CDR3: TGCGCCAGCAGCCAAGGAGCCTACTCCTACGAGCAGTACTTC. It encodes CASSQGAYSYEQYF. V and J are TRBV4-1 and TRBJ2-7, with unresolved D. V lost 1 base and J 0 bases, leaving 7 bases between the germline ends. CDR1 is MGHRA, CDR2 YSYEKL, per germline. This CDR3 spans 14 amino acids.

This chain connects TRBV18 to TRBJ2-7, with D possibly being TRBD1 (5 bases). Germline CDR1 is KGHSH and CDR2 is LQKENI. Trimming shortened V by 5 bases and J by 8 bases, and 19 bases separated the two germline ends. The length of the CDR3 is 14 residues. CDR3 bases: TGTGCCAGCTCAAACCGCGACAGTGTCTCCCAGCAGTACTTC. This gives the protein CASSNRDSVSQQYF.

The gene calls are TRBV9 and TRBJ2-7, with TRBD2 identical over 7 bases. J was trimmed by 3 bases and V by 3 bases; bases with no gene match: 9. This CDR3 comprises 15 residues. Per the germline V gene, CDR1 is SGDLS and CDR2 is YYNGEE. Here the CDR3 reads CASSAGGRGDYEQYF. Written as DNA, the CDR3 is TGTGCCAGCAGCGCCGGAGGTCGGGGGGACTACGAGCAGTACTTC.

The genes are TRBV9 and TRBJ1-4; 7 bases line up with TRBD1. V shed 3 bases, J shed 8 bases, and the junction held 10 bases outside the gene matches. Per the germline V gene, CDR1 is SGDLS and CDR2 is YYNGEE. CDR3 length equals 15 residues. In DNA form, the CDR3 reads TGTGCCAGCAGCGGACAAGGGGGCGCGAGCGAAAAACTGTTTTTT. Residues: CASSGQGGASEKLFF.

The chain carries TRBV11-3 and TRBJ2-7; 12 bases match TRBD2. Trimming at V came to 6 bases and at J to 6 bases, leaving 6 bases not matched to a gene. Germline assignment: CDR1 SGHNT and CDR2 YENEEA. This CDR3 region has 14 residues. CDR3 amino acids: CASRSGLAGLEQYF. CDR3 coding DNA: TGTGCCAGCAGGTCGGGACTAGCGGGTCTCGAGCAGTACTTC.

With regard to this clone: One end of the junction fails to match germline, which may point to a read error. The genes are TRBV5-1 and TRBJ2-6; 10 bases are shared with TRBD2. Germline assignment: CDR1 SGHRS and CDR2 YFSETQ. The CDR3 covers 17 residues. Here the CDR3 reads CASSPRAGGAGANGLTF. In nucleotides, the CDR3 is TGCGCCAGCAGCCCCCGAGCGGGGGGGGCTGGGGCCAACGGCCTGACTTTC.

The chain uses TRBV5-1 and TRBJ2-5, with TRBD1 matching 7 bases. The trim removed 3 bases at V and 1 base at J, leaving 0 bases unmatched. The germline CDR1 and CDR2 sequences are SGHRS and YFSETQ. The CDR3 runs to 13 residues. CDR3 protein: CASSWDSQETQYF. For the CDR3, the DNA is TGCGCCAGCAGCTGGGACAGCCAAGAGACCCAGTACTTC.

This chain links TRBV19 with TRBJ2-7, with D possibly TRBD1 on 5 matching bases. CDR3 length: 13 residues. Germline V gene sequence: CDR1 LNHDA, CDR2 SQIVND (reference sequence). Trimming removed 3 bases at V and 2 bases at J, with 8 bases between. Here the CDR3 reads CASSMDTAYEQYF. The CDR3 DNA reads as TGTGCCAGTAGTATGGACACAGCCTACGAGCAGTACTTC. Full variable domain (rest looked up from reference TRBV19 and TRBJ2-7): DGGITQSPKYLFRKEGQNVTLSCEQNLNHDAMYWYRQDPGQGLRLIYYSQIVNDFQKGDIAEGYSVSREKKESFPLTVTSAQKNPTAFYLCASSMDTAYEQYFGPGTRLTVT.

This clone has just a few counts. The chain combines TRBV19 with TRBJ2-1; 9 bases line up with TRBD1. The CDR3 is 15 residues long. Per the germline V gene, CDR1 is LNHDA and CDR2 is SQIVND (reference sequence). V gave up 5 bases and J gave up 1 base; unmatched junction bases: 3. The CDR3 reads CASSLGTGSYNEQFF. CDR3 in DNA: TGTGCCAGTAGTCTGGGGACAGGGTCCTACAATGAGCAGTTCTTC.

The V gene is TRBV7-8, the J gene TRBJ2-5, with 9 bases aligning to TRBD2. The CDR3 extends over 15 amino acids. Per germline, CDR1 SGHVS and CDR2 FQNEAQ. V shed 1 base, J shed 5 bases, and the junction held 5 bases outside the gene matches. Written as DNA, the CDR3 is TGTGCCAGCAGCTTAGTGGCGGGAGGGGGGGAGACCCAGTACTTC. Its protein product is CASSLVAGGGETQYF.

The genes are TRBV5-4 and TRBJ2-7; 11 bases agree with TRBD2. The CDR3 runs 15 residues. From germline, CDR1 is SGHNT and CDR2 YYREEE (reference sequence). The J segment lost 6 bases and the V segment lost 3 bases, leaving 8 bases of the junction unmatched. Here the CDR3 reads CASSSSSGRLPEQYF. CDR3 DNA: TGTGCCAGCAGCTCCTCTAGCGGGAGGTTACCCGAGCAGTACTTC.

J is TRBJ1-1 and V is TRBV7-9, with a weak D call TRBD1 (6 bases). V gave up 6 bases and J gave up 5 bases, with 13 bases separating them. Germline assignment: CDR1 SEHNR and CDR2 FQNEAQ (reference sequence). The CDR3 has 13 residues. The CDR3 reads CASSLQGLTEAFF. The CDR3 nucleotides are TGTGCCAGCAGTCTACAGGGTTTGACTGAAGCTTTCTTT.